Listed below are T cell receptor beta chains from one sample, sequenced in a study of blood T cell repertoires in COVID-19. Assay: immunoSEQ multiplex PCR; the TCRdb copy retains only in-frame clones and omits some. The sample holds around 70,000 clones, around four fifths seen once. The specimen sequenced was peripheral blood. These receptors all come from a human donor in a cohort sampled during active COVID-19. Both conserved end residues are part of each CDR3. A D gene is named only where the DNA matches it firmly. Rows give clone size only sometimes, using once, few, many, or a class for an expanded clone.

TRBD1,TRBV30,TRBJ2-7,-,TGTGCCTGGAACTCCGGACAGGCAAGCTCCTACGAGCAGTACTTC,CAWNSGQASSYEQYF
-,TRBV7-2,TRBJ2-5,-,TGTGCCAGCAGCCGGGGGCTAGCGGCTGAGACCCAGTACTTC,CASSRGLAAETQYF
-,TRBV28,TRBJ2-7,medium-sized,TGTGCCAGCAGTTTATTTTCCCTGCTACAGTGCCCCTACGAGCAGTACTTC,CASSLFSLLQCPYEQYF
TRBD1,TRBV18,TRBJ2-7,-,TGTGCCAGCTCACGCGAGACAGGGGCGACGTACGAGCAGTACTTC,CASSRETGATYEQYF
-,TRBV27,TRBJ2-1,-,TGTGCCAGCAGTCCCAGGGCGGGAGAGCAGTTCTTC,CASSPRAGEQFF
-,TRBV18,TRBJ2-5,-,TGTGCCAGCTCACGGTCCAGGCAAGAGACCCAGTACTTC,CASSRSRQETQYF
-,TRBV11-2,TRBJ2-5,-,TGTGCCAGCAGCCCCGGGGTGGTGGAGACCCAGTACTTC,CASSPGVVETQYF
-,TRBV7-2,TRBJ1-4,-,TGTGCCAGCAGCTTGTCAGCAACTAATGAAAAACTGTTTTTT,CASSLSATNEKLFF
-,TRBV5-1,TRBJ2-5,-,TGCGCCAGCAGCTTTCGTCAGCAAGAGACCCAGTACTTC,CASSFRQQETQYF
-,TRBV6-6,TRBJ2-3,-,TGTGCCAGCAGTTCCAGGGGCACAGATACGCAGTATTTT,CASSSRGTDTQYF
TRBD2,TRBV7-3,TRBJ2-5,-,TGTGCCAGCAGCTTATACCCCGCTAGCGGGAGACAAGAGACCCAGTACTTC,CASSLYPASGRQETQYF
-,TRBV12-2,TRBJ1-5,-,TGTGCAAGTCGCTTGCACAGGGGTAGCAATCAGCCCCAGCATTTT,CASRLHRGSNQPQHF
TRBD1,TRBV18,TRBJ2-7,-,TGTGCCAGCTCACCCGGGACAGGGATCAGGGCCTTCGAGCAGTACTTC,CASSPGTGIRAFEQYF
TRBD1,TRBV30,TRBJ1-5,-,TGTGCCTGGAGTGTAGGACAGGGAGGCAATCAGCCCCAGCATTTT,CAWSVGQGGNQPQHF
-,TRBV5-5,TRBJ1-1,-,TGTGCCAGCAGCTTTAGGCAGGGAATGAACACTGAAGCTTTCTTT,CASSFRQGMNTEAFF
TRBD2,TRBV7-2,TRBJ2-5,-,TGTGCCAGCAGCTTAGTTAAAGTGGGGGGGGAGACCCAGTACTTC,CASSLVKVGGETQYF
TRBD2,TRBV5-1,TRBJ2-7,-,TGCGCCAGCAGCTCGGGACTAGCGGGAGGGCCCCACGAGCAGTACTTC,CASSSGLAGGPHEQYF
-,TRBV24-1,TRBJ1-1,-,TGTGCCACCTCCGGTGATACTGAAGCTTTCTTT,CATSGDTEAFF
TRBD2,TRBV28,TRBJ2-5,-,TGTGCCAGCAGTTTTCGGCTAGCGGGTTTAGAGACCCAGTACTTC,CASSFRLAGLETQYF
-,TRBV23-1,TRBJ2-2,-,TGCGCCAGCAGTCCCCACTCGACGAACACCGGGGAGCTGTTTTTT,CASSPHSTNTGELFF
-,TRBV5-1,TRBJ1-1,-,TGCGCCAGCAGCGTCACTACTTTGAACACTGAAGCTTTCTTT,CASSVTTLNTEAFF
-,TRBV7-3,TRBJ2-7,few,TGTGCCAGCAGCTTAATCCCTACAGGGCCCTACGAGCAGTACTTC,CASSLIPTGPYEQYF
-,TRBV6-4,TRBJ1-1,-,TGTGCCAGCAGTGTCGACAGGAACACTGAAGCTTTCTTT,CASSVDRNTEAFF
-,TRBV7-3,TRBJ2-2,-,TGTGCCAGCAGCGCCGGAGGGGCGTCCGGGGAGCTGTTTTTT,CASSAGGASGELFF
TRBD1,TRBV28,TRBJ2-2,-,TGTGCCAGCAGTTTATGGGTGCTGGACAGGGGACCCGGGGAGCTGTTTTTT,CASSLWVLDRGPGELFF
-,TRBV10-3,TRBJ2-1,once,TGTGCCATCAGTGCGGCGGGACAGAACAATGAGCAGTTCTTC,CAISAAGQNNEQFF
-,TRBV27,TRBJ1-2,-,TGTGCCAGCAGTTCCTCAGGGTTGGGCTATGGCTACACCTTC,CASSSSGLGYGYTF
-,TRBV6-2/TRBV6-3,TRBJ2-7,-,TGTGCCAGCAGTGTGAGGGACGAGCAGTACTTC,CASSVRDEQYF
TRBD1,TRBV5-1,TRBJ2-7,once,TGCGCCAGCAGCACACAGGGGGCTTACGAGCAGTACTTC,CASSTQGAYEQYF
-,TRBV4-1,TRBJ1-6,-,TGCGCCAGCAGCCAAGTGACAGTCGGATCACCCCTCCACTTT,CASSQVTVGSPLHF
TRBD1,TRBV19,TRBJ1-4,once,TGTGCCAGTAATCAAGGTGACAGGGGAAATGAAAAACTGTTTTTT,CASNQGDRGNEKLFF